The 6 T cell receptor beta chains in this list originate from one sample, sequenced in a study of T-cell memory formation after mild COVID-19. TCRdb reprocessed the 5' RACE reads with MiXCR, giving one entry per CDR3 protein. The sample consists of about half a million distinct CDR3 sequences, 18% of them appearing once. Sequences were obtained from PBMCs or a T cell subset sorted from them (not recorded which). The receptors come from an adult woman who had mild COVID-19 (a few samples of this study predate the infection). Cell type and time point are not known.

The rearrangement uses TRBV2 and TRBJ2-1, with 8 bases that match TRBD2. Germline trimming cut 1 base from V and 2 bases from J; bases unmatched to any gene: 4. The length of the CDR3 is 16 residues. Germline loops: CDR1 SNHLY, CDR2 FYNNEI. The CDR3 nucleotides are TGTGCCAGCAGTGAAGGAGCGGGAGTAACCTACAATGAGCAGTTCTTC. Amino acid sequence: CASSEGAGVTYNEQFF.

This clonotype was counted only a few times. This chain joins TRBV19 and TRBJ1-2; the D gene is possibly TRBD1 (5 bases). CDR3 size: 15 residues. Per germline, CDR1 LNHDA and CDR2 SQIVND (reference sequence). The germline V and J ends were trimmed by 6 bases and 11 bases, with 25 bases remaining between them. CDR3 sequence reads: CASRIDSYPARVYTF. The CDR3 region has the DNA TGTGCCAGTAGGATCGACAGCTACCCGGCGAGGGTGTACACCTTC.

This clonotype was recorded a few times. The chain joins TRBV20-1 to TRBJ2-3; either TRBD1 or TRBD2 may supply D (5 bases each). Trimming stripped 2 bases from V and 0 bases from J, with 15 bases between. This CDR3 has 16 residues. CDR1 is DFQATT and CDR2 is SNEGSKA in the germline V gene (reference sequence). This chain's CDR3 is CSARTWGIGSTDTQYF. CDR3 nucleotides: TGCAGTGCTAGAACTTGGGGGATAGGGAGCACAGATACGCAGTATTTT.

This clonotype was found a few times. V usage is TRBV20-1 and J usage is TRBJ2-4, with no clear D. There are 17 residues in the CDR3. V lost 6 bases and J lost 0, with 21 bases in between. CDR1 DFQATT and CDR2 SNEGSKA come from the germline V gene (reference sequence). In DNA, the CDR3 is TGCAGTGCGAGGCCCATTGGAGAGATTCTAGCCAAAAACATTCAGTACTTC. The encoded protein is CSARPIGEILAKNIQYF.

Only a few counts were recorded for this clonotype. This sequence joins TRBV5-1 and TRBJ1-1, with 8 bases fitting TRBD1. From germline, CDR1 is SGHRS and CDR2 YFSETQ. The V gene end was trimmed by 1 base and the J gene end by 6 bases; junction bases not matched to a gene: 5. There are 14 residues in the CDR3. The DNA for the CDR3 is TGCGCCAGCAGCTTGACCCCACAGGGGGCTGAAGCTTTCTTT. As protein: CASSLTPQGAEAFF.

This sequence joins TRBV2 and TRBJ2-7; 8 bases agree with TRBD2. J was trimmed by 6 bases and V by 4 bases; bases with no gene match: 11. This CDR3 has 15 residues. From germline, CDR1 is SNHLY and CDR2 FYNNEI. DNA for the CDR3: TGTGCCAGCAGTGTACAACCGGGAGGGCCTTCCGAGCAGTACTTC. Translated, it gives CASSVQPGGPSEQYF.